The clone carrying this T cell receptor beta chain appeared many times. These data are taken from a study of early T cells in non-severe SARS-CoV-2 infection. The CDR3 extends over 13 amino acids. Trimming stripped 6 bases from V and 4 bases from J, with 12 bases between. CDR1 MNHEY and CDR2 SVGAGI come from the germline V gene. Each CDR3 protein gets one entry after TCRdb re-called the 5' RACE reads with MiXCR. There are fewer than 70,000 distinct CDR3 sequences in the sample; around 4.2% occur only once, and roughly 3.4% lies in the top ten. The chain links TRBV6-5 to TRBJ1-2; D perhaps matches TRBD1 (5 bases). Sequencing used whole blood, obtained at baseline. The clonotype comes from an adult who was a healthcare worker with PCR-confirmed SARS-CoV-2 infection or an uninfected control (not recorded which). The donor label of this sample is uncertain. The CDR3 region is CASSIRVAYGYTF. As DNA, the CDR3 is TGTGCCAGCAGCATCAGGGTGGCCTATGGCTACACCTTC.